Here is one T cell receptor beta chain with its context. This entry belongs to a study of technical replicates of blood from four donors. TCRdb's copy holds only in-frame clones and misses some; the assay was immunoSEQ multiplex PCR. The sample carries about 78,000 clones, 85% to 95% recorded once. Germline V gene lookup returns CDR1 SGHNT and CDR2 YENEEA. The CDR3 consists of 12 residues. Between the trimmed V and J ends, which lost 7 bases and 6 bases, there was a span of 11 bases. Source material: T cells isolated from PBMCs. This chain links TRBV11-3 with TRBJ2-3; D is unresolved. The origin of this receptor is a human donor in good health. The CDR3 reads CASNQVADTQYF. The CDR3 DNA reads as TGTGCCAGCAACCAGGTGGCGGATACGCAGTATTTT.